Presented here are 30 T cell receptor beta chains from one specimen sequenced in a study of T-cell reconstitution after alpha-beta-depleted transplantation in children. A TCRbeta library incorporating unique molecular identifiers was prepared. TCRdb re-analysed the PCR reads in MiXCR, keeping a single row per CDR3 protein. The sample carries hundreds of thousands of distinct CDR3 sequences, 15% to 20% recorded once. This sample comprised PBMCs, mostly from graft donor cells, obtained 360 days after TCRalphabeta/CD19-depleted stem cell transplant. The receptor set was obtained from a male patient between 2 and 15 years old who had a stem cell transplant for acute lymphoblastic leukemia, so the T cells may come from the graft donor.

In its sample, this clonotype was seen a few times. The CDR3 bases are TGCGCCAGCAGCTTGACGTGGAACACTGAAGCTTTCTTT. It encodes CASSLTWNTEAFF. The chain has TRBV5-1 and TRBJ1-1; D is uncertain. From germline, CDR1 is SGHRS and CDR2 YFSETQ. The CDR3 has 13 amino acids. V was clipped by 1 base and J by 1 base, with 5 bases between them.

This chain joins TRBV12-5 and TRBJ1-5; 8 nucleotides align to TRBD1. J lost 2 bases, V lost 0 bases, and 6 bases had no gene match. CDR1 and CDR2 from the germline V gene are LGHNT and FRNRAP. The CDR3 extends over 17 amino acids. The DNA for the CDR3 is TGTGCTAGTGGTTTGGTACTTGGGGGACAGGGCAATCAGCCCCAGCATTTT. Protein sequence: CASGLVLGGQGNQPQHF.

This clonotype was observed at least ten times. The CDR3: CSALAGGSTDTQYF. The CDR3, as DNA: TGCAGTGCTCTAGCGGGAGGCTCCACAGATACGCAGTATTTT. This chain uses TRBV20-1 with TRBJ2-3; 11 nucleotides line up with TRBD2. V shed 5 bases and J 2 bases; nucleotides not matched to a gene: 3. This CDR3 region has 14 residues. Germline lookup yields CDR1 DFQATT and CDR2 SNEGSKA (reference sequence).

This clonotype was picked up a small number of times. The chain has TRBV5-6 and TRBJ2-2, with D unclear. The germline V and J ends were trimmed by 0 bases and 0 bases, with 6 bases remaining between them. CDR1 is SGHDT, CDR2 YYEEEE, per germline. The CDR3 sequence is 15 residues long. The DNA of the CDR3 is TGTGCCAGCAGCTTGGGCAGAACGAACACCGGGGAGCTGTTTTTT. Protein: CASSLGRTNTGELFF.

This clonotype was found many times. The V call is TRBV4-2, the J call TRBJ1-1; 9 bases are a match to TRBD1. V shed 3 bases, J shed 5 bases, and the junction held 4 bases outside the gene matches. Germline CDR1 reads LGHNA; CDR2 reads YNFKEQ. The CDR3 loop spans 14 amino acids. In DNA, the CDR3 is TGTGCCAGCAGCCAGGGACAGGGAAATACTGAAGCTTTCTTT. The encoded protein is CASSQGQGNTEAFF.

V usage is TRBV29-1 and J usage is TRBJ2-5; tentatively, D is TRBD1 (6 bases). Germline-derived CDR1 and CDR2 are SQVTM and ANQGSEA. Trimming stripped 6 bases from V and 4 bases from J, with 21 bases between. The CDR3 covers 15 residues. DNA of the CDR3: TGCAGCGTGGACCCCCTAACAGGGTTCGGAGAGACCCAGTACTTC. Translated, it gives CSVDPLTGFGETQYF.

The chain joins TRBV18 to TRBJ2-2; unclear D gene. This CDR3 comprises 16 residues. Per the germline V gene, CDR1 is KGHSH and CDR2 is LQKENI. The germline V and J ends were trimmed by 1 base and 4 bases, with 13 bases remaining between them. The CDR3 sequence: CASSPQLQSLTGELFF. As DNA, the CDR3 is TGTGCCAGCTCACCACAGTTACAGAGCCTCACCGGGGAGCTGTTTTTT.

The J gene is TRBJ1-2, the V gene TRBV11-2; D may be TRBD1 (5 bases). Trimming removed 1 base at V and 4 bases at J, with 25 bases between. CDR1 is SGHAT, CDR2 FQNNGV, per germline. The CDR3 sequence is 19 residues long. The CDR3 DNA is TGTGCCAGCAGCTTAGGCCCAGTACGGGACGCTTCGGGAATCTATGGCTACACCTTC. It is translated as CASSLGPVRDASGIYGYTF.

This clonotype was detected only a few times. V and J are TRBV7-2 and TRBJ2-3; D gene ambiguous. Deletions cut 5 bases from V and 8 bases from J, with 17 bases between. Germline CDR1 is SGHTA and CDR2 is FQGNSA. The CDR3 is 14 amino acids. The DNA of the CDR3 is TGTGCCAGCAGCGCGGATGCCGGGTCGGGTACGCAGTATTTT. Translated, it gives CASSADAGSGTQYF.

The chain joins TRBV11-2 to TRBJ2-3; D gene ambiguous. Germline V gives CDR1 SGHAT, CDR2 FQNNGV. The CDR3 totals 14 residues. Trimming cost V 4 bases and J 2 bases, with 10 bases left between them. The DNA of the CDR3 is TGTGCCAGCAGCTCCCTAGGATACACAGATACGCAGTATTTT. Amino acid sequence: CASSSLGYTDTQYF.

This clonotype has ten or more counts. This chain uses TRBV4-2 with TRBJ1-4; 9 nucleotides match TRBD1. This CDR3 is 17 amino acids long. V dropped 1 base and J dropped 5; count of bases not matched to a gene: 8. CDR1 and CDR2 (germline): LGHNA, YNFKEQ. The CDR3 sequence is CASSQGTGARANEKLFF. The CDR3 DNA is TGTGCCAGCAGCCAAGGGACAGGGGCTCGGGCCAATGAAAAACTGTTTTTT.

In its sample, this clonotype was seen a few times. CDR3 DNA: TGCGCCAGCAGCTTGTTCCGAGGAGCCTCCTACAATGAGCAGTTCTTC. This translates into CASSLFRGASYNEQFF. This chain joins TRBV5-1 and TRBJ2-1; no clear D. CDR1 is SGHRS and CDR2 is YFSETQ in the germline V gene. The V end lost 1 base, the J end lost 0 bases, and 11 bases lay between the germline ends. The CDR3 has 16 amino acids. The whole variable domain, remainder taken from reference TRBV5-1 and TRBJ2-1, is KAGVTQTPRYLIKTRGQQVTLSCSPISGHRSVSWYQQTPGQGLQFLFEYFSETQRNKGNFPGRFSGRQFSNSRSEMNVSTLELGDSALYLCASSLFRGASYNEQFFGPGTRLTVL.

This clonotype was recorded a few times. V and J are TRBV28 and TRBJ2-5; 9 bases match TRBD1. Germline CDR1 MDHEN, CDR2 SYDVKM. CDR3 length: 14 amino acids. V gave up 10 bases and J gave up 4 bases; unmatched junction bases: 10. In DNA form, the CDR3 reads TGTGCCACACAAACAGGGGGCTTAGGAGAGACCCAGTACTTC. Its protein is CATQTGGLGETQYF.

This rearrangement joins TRBV12-3 or TRBV12-4 to TRBJ2-5; no reliable D call. This CDR3 contains 15 residues. Trimming pared 3 bases from V and 6 bases from J, leaving 17 bases between. The CDR3 DNA is TGTGCCAGCAGTTTTTTGAGACCCACTCATCAGACCCAGTACTTC. Protein product: CASSFLRPTHQTQYF.

J is TRBJ2-7 and V is TRBV28; D not certain. The CDR3 length is 14 residues. Trimming removed 1 base at V and 3 bases at J, with 10 bases between. The germline CDR1 and CDR2 sequences are MDHEN and SYDVKM. This chain's CDR3 is CASSLFGERYEQYF. The CDR3 DNA reads TGTGCCAGCAGTTTATTTGGGGAACGCTACGAGCAGTACTTC.

This clonotype was counted a few times. The chain is built from TRBV10-3 and TRBJ2-1; D gene uncertain. In germline, CDR1 is ENHRY, CDR2 SYGVKD. V was trimmed by 2 bases and J by 0 bases, leaving 8 bases between them. This CDR3 has 15 residues. DNA of the CDR3: TGTGCCATCAGTGAGGTGGGCGGCTCCTACAATGAGCAGTTCTTC. Protein product: CAISEVGGSYNEQFF.

This clonotype was detected many times. The chain employs TRBV4-3 and TRBJ2-3; D is ambiguous. Germline CDR1 reads LGHNA; CDR2 reads YSLEER. The CDR3 loop spans 14 amino acids. Trimming shortened V by 3 bases and J by 2 bases, and 9 bases separated the two germline ends. CDR3 nucleotides: TGCGCCAGCAGCCACCAACGGGTCACAGATACGCAGTATTTT. Translating it yields CASSHQRVTDTQYF.

There are many counts of this clonotype. V and J are TRBV29-1 and TRBJ2-5; 7 bases match TRBD1. The CDR3 is made up of 14 amino acids. After removal of 3 bases from V and 1 base from J, the junction contained 5 bases not matched to a gene. The germline V gene encodes CDR1 SQVTM and CDR2 ANQGSEA. Here the CDR3 DNA reads TGCAGCGTTGACGGGACAGAGGCCCAAGAGACCCAGTACTTC. It encodes CSVDGTEAQETQYF.

This clonotype has a count of ten or more. This chain joins TRBV20-1 and TRBJ2-2; D gene uncertain. Trimming pared 2 bases from V and 3 bases from J, leaving 1 base between. CDR3 length: 11 amino acids. Per germline, CDR1 DFQATT and CDR2 SNEGSKA (reference sequence). Here the CDR3 reads CSARYTGELFF. In DNA form, the CDR3 reads TGCAGTGCTAGATACACCGGGGAGCTGTTTTTT.

V usage is TRBV10-3 and J usage is TRBJ1-5; D remains unclear. V lost 3 bases to trimming and J lost 3 bases, with 12 bases between them. There are 15 residues in the CDR3. Germline V CDR1 and CDR2: ENHRY, SYGVKD. The chain's CDR3 is CAISEGRPYNQPQHF. DNA for the CDR3: TGTGCCATCAGTGAAGGCAGGCCCTACAATCAGCCCCAGCATTTT.

This clonotype was picked up a small number of times. This chain uses TRBV28 with TRBJ2-7; 11 nucleotides agree with TRBD2. This CDR3 comprises 14 residues. After removal of 3 bases from V and 5 bases from J, the junction contained 3 bases not matched to a gene. The germline V gene has CDR1 MDHEN and CDR2 SYDVKM. CDR3 amino acids: CASSFSGRAHEQYF. The CDR3 coding sequence is TGTGCCAGCAGTTTTAGCGGGAGGGCCCACGAGCAGTACTTC.

The table lists this clonotype with a few counts. The chain recombines TRBV6-5 with TRBJ2-7; TRBD2 matches 9 bases. V lost 4 bases and J lost 6; bases outside the gene matches: 7. CDR1 is MNHEY and CDR2 is SVGAGI in the germline V gene. This CDR3 is 14 amino acids long. Written as DNA, the CDR3 is TGTGCCAGCAGTTCAGCTATAGCGGGAGTCGAGCAGTACTTC. Its protein is CASSSAIAGVEQYF.

The sample holds many counts of this clonotype. The chain recombines TRBV20-1 with TRBJ2-1, with D possibly being TRBD2 (6 bases). Germline values: CDR1 DFQATT, CDR2 SNEGSKA (reference sequence). The V end lost 0 bases, the J end lost 5 bases, and 23 bases lay between the germline ends. The CDR3 sequence is 18 residues long. CDR3 residues: CSARDEEGLASLDNEQFF. The CDR3 region has the DNA TGCAGTGCTAGAGACGAGGAGGGCCTCGCCTCGCTCGACAATGAGCAGTTCTTC.

This clonotype was seen more than once but under ten times. The chain combines TRBV4-2 with TRBJ1-4; D is possibly TRBD1 (5 bases). Germline-derived CDR1 and CDR2 are LGHNA and YNFKEQ. Trimming removed 2 bases from V and 4 bases from J, with 11 bases in between. The CDR3 has 15 amino acids. The CDR3 DNA sequence: TGTGCCAGCAGCCAAATAGTTGGGGGTAATGAAAAACTGTTTTTT. Translating it yields CASSQIVGGNEKLFF.

The V and J genes are TRBV4-1 and TRBJ2-1; the match to TRBD2 covers 8 bases. V gave up 0 bases and J gave up 0 bases; unmatched junction bases: 13. The CDR3 is 20 residues long. The germline CDR1 and CDR2 sequences are MGHRA and YSYEKL. The CDR3 sequence: CASSQDRGLAGSYSYNEQFF. The CDR3 DNA is TGCGCCAGCAGCCAAGATCGGGGTCTAGCGGGTTCCTACTCCTACAATGAGCAGTTCTTC.

This clonotype was seen only a few times. The chain carries TRBV29-1 and TRBJ2-7, with D possibly called TRBD1 or TRBD2 (5 bases each). The CDR3 is made up of 12 amino acids. CDR1 and CDR2 (germline): SQVTM, ANQGSEA. Between the trimmed V and J ends, which lost 7 bases and 3 bases, there was a span of 13 bases. The CDR3 loop reads CSGRGGNYEQYF. CDR3 coding DNA: TGCAGCGGTCGGGGCGGTAACTACGAGCAGTACTTC.

The V and J genes are TRBV20-1 and TRBJ1-5; D remains unclear. From germline, CDR1 is DFQATT and CDR2 SNEGSKA (reference sequence). This CDR3 has 13 amino acids. Trimming cost V 3 bases and J 1 base, with 7 bases left between them. The CDR3 DNA sequence: TGCAGTGCTAGGGTACCGAGCAATCAGCCCCAGCATTTT. Amino acids: CSARVPSNQPQHF.

This clonotype was observed a handful of times. The gene calls are TRBV9 and TRBJ2-5; D gene ambiguous. Germline V gene sequence: CDR1 SGDLS, CDR2 YYNGEE. There are 13 residues in the CDR3. V lost 0 bases to trimming and J lost 4 bases, with 7 bases between them. CDR3 protein: CASSVAALETQYF. In DNA form, the CDR3 reads TGTGCCAGCAGCGTAGCGGCGTTAGAGACCCAGTACTTC.

V gene TRBV9 combines with J gene TRBJ1-1; no clear D. V lost 4 bases and J 4 bases, leaving 14 bases between the germline ends. The CDR3 consists of 14 residues. Germline values: CDR1 SGDLS, CDR2 YYNGEE. The CDR3 nucleotides read TGTGCCAGCAGCACTGGCCCCGCGTTCACTGAAGCTTTCTTT. It yields the protein CASSTGPAFTEAFF. The whole variable domain, filled in from reference TRBV9 and TRBJ1-1, reads DSGVTQTPKHLITATGQRVTLRCSPRSGDLSVYWYQQSLDQGLQFLIQYYNGEERAKGNILERFSAQQFPDLHSELNLSSLELGDSALYFCASSTGPAFTEAFFGQGTRLTVV.

The chain joins TRBV7-2 to TRBJ2-2; D possibly corresponds to TRBD2 (7 bases). From germline, CDR1 is SGHTA and CDR2 FQGNSA. Trimming pared 1 base from V and 3 bases from J, leaving 12 bases between. This CDR3 is 16 amino acids long. The CDR3 spells CASSLEGGDYTGELFF. CDR3 coding DNA: TGTGCCAGCAGCTTAGAGGGGGGGGACTACACCGGGGAGCTGTTTTTT.